This TCR beta chain was sequenced for a study of blood T cells in healthy people across ages. Findings and caveats of the study: It was held that diversity estimates obtained from one million T cells represented underestimates. Observed TCR beta diversity per million T cells went down as age went up. This fall followed a roughly linear course with age. Naive T cell percentage showed a strong correlation with TCR beta diversity.

The authors ran a second PCR of about 6 to 11 cycles using a sample-barcoded 5' primer and a J-beta primer mix. MiXCR was run by TCRdb on the 5' RACE reads, yielding one entry per CDR3 protein. This table holds about 1.6 million distinct CDR3 sequences, about 31% found once. This clonotype was found many times. Its specificity is not known. Total RNA, at least 5 micrograms per sample, was extracted from PBMCs. The CDR3 runs 14 residues. Germline assignment: CDR1 SGHAT and CDR2 FQNNGV. Trimming cost V 2 bases and J 6 bases, with 11 bases left between them. The J gene is TRBJ2-1, the V gene TRBV11-2, with TRBD2 as a possible D gene (5 bases). The TCR originated in a woman in her thirties in good health. The source material was blood. CDR3 sequence: CASSLPGTGNEQFF. For the CDR3, the DNA is TGTGCCAGCAGCTTACCGGGAACGGGCAATGAGCAGTTCTTC.